This TCR beta chain was sequenced for a study of blood T cell repertoires in COVID-19 (dated by TCRdb to 2018 to 2021). Regarding the study in general: The collaborator samples originated in the United States, Italy and Spain and spanned the acute and convalescent phases of COVID-19. The sample metadata nearly always contained a de-identified subject ID, COVID-19 status, age in years and sex. The repertoires were released in a freely available public database intended as a resource for research on the immune response to SARS-CoV-2. Where available, HLA class I and class II types were obtained from metadata supplied by the sample provider rather than from assay-based typing. Deeply sampled blood TCRbeta repertoires from subjects exposed to, actively infected with, or recovered from COVID-19 were included in the dataset. The samples were drawn from two sources: the first 160 participants of the ongoing ImmuneRACE study, and fewer than 1,500 subjects contributed by 6 global collaborators. The material from the prospective study consisted of cDNA or gDNA derived from T cells, B-cell-depleted T cells, or PBMCs.

Here is what the overall study found, with its caveats: The quantity of clinical and demographic metadata differed by source and by participant and was supplied without curation.

In Seattle, one collaborating source enrolled patients while the infection was active and tracked those patients longitudinally over the course of disease. The collaborating institutions used their own protocols to collect whole blood in K2EDTA tubes. For TCRbeta analysis, collaborators shipped samples in one of three forms: frozen whole blood, isolated PBMCs, or DNA extracted from either of those sample types. CDR1 and CDR2 were assigned from the germline V gene (reference sequence) as LNHDA and SQIVND. The junction shows trimming of 5 bases on V and 4 bases on J, and the gene matches do not reach 9 bases of it. Counted from cysteine to phenylalanine, this CDR3 has 16 amino acids. Of all the DNA, just the CDR3 is kept, 48 bases in frame from base 1. Turning to this clone: The specificity of this receptor is unknown. No base-level quality is on record; no much larger clone is a single base apart.

TCRbeta CDR3 regions were amplified from genomic DNA using the immunoSEQ Assay, a bias-controlled multiplex PCR. The study's processing was this. The number of nucleated cells in each sample was estimated by amplification of reference gene primers within the assay. To quantify the absolute abundance of each unique TCRbeta CDR3 rearrangement, sequence reads were collapsed and filtered. For each sample, productive Simpson clonality was calculated as the square root of Simpson's diversity index across productive rearrangements. TCRdb mirrors the immuneACCESS table, restricted to in-frame sequences. Some clones are absent from its copies; in checked studies, under half trace to an unresolved V gene, and the reason for the others is unknown. The V and J calls and the clone size are those of that table, but D and trimming were determined from the DNA. The sample yields fewer than 300,000 clones; 65% to 85% were counted once. 15% to 17% of the sample belongs to the ten largest clones.

Material: peripheral blood. Recombination joined TRBV19 with TRBJ2-1; 9 bases in the middle match TRBD2. The sequence came from a person aged 70 to 85 with COVID-19, enrolled during active disease. The nucleotides are TGTGCCAGTAGTGCCGCCGTAGCGGGGGATTACAATGAGCAGTTCTTC. Its amino acids are CASSAAVAGDYNEQFF.